Below are 20 T cell receptor beta chains sequenced from a single sample in a study of cytomegalovirus exposure and HLA in healthy donors (dated by TCRdb to between 2016 and 2019). Receptor libraries were prepared by the immunoSEQ multiplex PCR assay. For the multiplex PCR, a mixture combining 60 forward primers for TCR Vbeta segments and 13 reverse primers for TCR Jbeta segments was used. The immuneACCESS repertoire file appears here via TCRdb, limited to in-frame rearrangements. These files lack a portion of the clones; in checked studies, under half of the deficit traces to unresolved V genes, and the cause of the others is not known. The sample data list approximately 240,000 clones, and 82% of these were observed just once. The top ten clonotypes cover 4.5% to 6% of the sample. Sequenced material: PBMCs. All receptors come from a woman in her thirties or forties in good health and CMV-seropositive.

The chain couples TRBV5-1 to TRBJ2-7, with 10 bases aligning to TRBD2. V was clipped by 4 bases and J by 7 bases; unmatched bases: 11. CDR1 is SGHRS, CDR2 YFSETQ, per germline. The CDR3 is made up of 15 amino acids. As DNA, the CDR3 is TGCGCCAGCAGCACCTCTAGCGGGAGAGGGTCGGAGCAGTACTTC. This translates into CASSTSSGRGSEQYF.

J is TRBJ1-6 and V is TRBV19, with a possible D match to TRBD1 (5 bases). The CDR3 is 15 residues long. Germline V lookup: CDR1 LNHDA, CDR2 SQIVND (reference sequence). With 0 bases removed from V and 10 bases from J, the gap between germline ends came to 13 bases. The CDR3 coding sequence is TGTGCCAGTAGTATAGAGGGCAGGGAACGATCACCCCTCCACTTT. This translates into CASSIEGRERSPLHF.

Of note for this clone: Other DNA sequences in the same sample also yield this CDR3. The rearrangement uses TRBV19 and TRBJ1-2, with D maybe TRBD1 (5 bases). Looked up from germline, CDR1 is LNHDA and CDR2 is SQIVND (reference sequence). V was trimmed by 5 bases and J by 4 bases, leaving 14 bases between them. CDR3 length: 14 amino acids. CDR3 residues: CASSLQGGGYGYTF. CDR3 bases: TGTGCCAGTAGTCTCCAAGGCGGGGGCTATGGCTACACCTTC.

The CDR3 here is CASSTFPRTGGSEGTGELFF. CDR3 bases: TGTGCCAGCAGCACCTTCCCTAGGACAGGGGGCAGTGAGGGCACCGGGGAGCTGTTTTTT. The chain is built from TRBV5-5 and TRBJ2-2, with 11 positions matching TRBD1. The CDR3 totals 20 residues. Germline lookup yields CDR1 SGHKS and CDR2 YYEKEE (reference sequence). Trimming cost V 4 bases and J 4 bases; bases outside gene matches: 18.

This clone appeared once. The rearrangement joins TRBV10-1 to TRBJ1-2, with D possibly TRBD1 on 5 matching bases. CDR3 size: 13 residues. Trimming removed 0 bases at V and 8 bases at J, with 10 bases between. Germline CDR1 and CDR2: WNHNN and SYGVQD (reference sequence). Here the CDR3 DNA reads TGCGCCAGCAGTGAGTCAAGGGGCTCGGGCTACACCTTC. Amino acids: CASSESRGSGYTF.

This sequence joins TRBV6-1 and TRBJ2-2; D is possibly TRBD1 (6 bases). Germline values: CDR1 MNHNS, CDR2 SASEGT. This CDR3 spans 14 amino acids. Trimming cost V 6 bases and J 4 bases, with 12 bases left between them. The CDR3 coding sequence is TGTGCCAGCAGGGGGGCACCGAGCACCGGGGAGCTGTTTTTT. Translating gives CASRGAPSTGELFF.

The gene calls are TRBV7-2 and TRBJ2-2; 13 nucleotides match TRBD2. The junction had 2 bases not matched to a gene; V was cut back by 3 bases and J by 4 bases. The CDR3 is 16 amino acids. Germline values: CDR1 SGHTA, CDR2 FQGNSA. CDR3 in amino acids: CASSFTSGRATGELFF. Written as DNA, the CDR3 is TGTGCCAGCAGCTTTACTAGCGGGAGGGCCACCGGGGAGCTGTTTTTT. Drawing the rest from reference TRBV7-2 and TRBJ2-2, the complete variable domain is GAGVSQSPSNKVTEKGKDVELRCDPISGHTALYWYRQSLGQGLEFLIYFQGNSAPDKSGLPSDRFSAERTGGSVSTLTIQRTQQEDSAVYLCASSFTSGRATGELFFGEGSRLTVL.

The rearrangement links TRBV7-2 to TRBJ2-3, with TRBD1 matching 7 bases. The CDR3 runs 14 residues. Losses at the gene ends were 6 bases for V and 2 bases for J; bases not matched to a gene: 5. In germline, CDR1 is SGHTA, CDR2 FQGNSA. The CDR3: CASRDDRVTDTQYF. The CDR3, as DNA: TGTGCCAGCAGGGACGACAGGGTCACAGATACGCAGTATTTT.

The chain combines TRBV19 with TRBJ1-1; TRBD1 might be the D (5 bases). The V and J ends lost 2 bases and 1 base respectively, with 8 bases between them. The CDR3 spans 14 residues. Germline lookup yields CDR1 LNHDA and CDR2 SQIVND (reference sequence). This CDR3 is CASSILGGNTEAFF. The CDR3 DNA is TGTGCCAGTAGTATACTGGGGGGGAACACTGAAGCTTTCTTT.

The chain is built from TRBV5-6 and TRBJ2-3; D unclear. The CDR3 loop spans 13 amino acids. CDR1 is SGHDT, CDR2 YYEEEE, per germline. Trimming pared 2 bases from V and 6 bases from J, leaving 10 bases between. In nucleotides, the CDR3 is TGTGCCAGCAGCTTATTGGAGAAGGATACGCAGTATTTT. Protein sequence: CASSLLEKDTQYF.

This clone was detected once. The chain joins TRBV7-2 to TRBJ2-5, with 7 bases aligning to TRBD2. Germline lookup yields CDR1 SGHTA and CDR2 FQGNSA. With V trimmed by 5 bases and J by 4 bases, 4 bases remained unmatched. The CDR3 contains 13 residues. CDR3 in amino acids: CASSGRAIETQYF. CDR3 DNA sequence: TGTGCCAGCAGCGGGAGGGCCATAGAGACCCAGTACTTC.

The chain couples TRBV4-1 to TRBJ1-5; 7 bases fit TRBD1. CDR1 is MGHRA, CDR2 YSYEKL, per germline. V lost 4 bases to trimming and J lost 4 bases; unmatched junction nucleotides: 10. The CDR3 is made up of 16 amino acids. The CDR3 DNA sequence: TGCGCCAGCAGCCCTCTCGGCGCCAGGGGGAATCAGCCCCAGCATTTT. This gives the protein CASSPLGARGNQPQHF.

The rearrangement links TRBV11-2 to TRBJ1-1, with 8 bases that match TRBD1. The germline V gene has CDR1 SGHAT and CDR2 FQNNGV. V lost 7 bases and J lost 2; bases outside the gene matches: 12. The CDR3 covers 16 residues. This CDR3 reads CASIQPGRGRNTEAFF. CDR3 sequence (DNA): TGTGCCAGCATCCAACCCGGCAGGGGGCGTAACACTGAAGCTTTCTTT.

This clone appeared a single time. An end of the junction differs from the germline gene, which may be a read error. V and J are TRBV7-9 and TRBJ1-4; 10 nucleotides match TRBD1. In germline, CDR1 is SEHNR, CDR2 FQNEAQ (reference sequence). This CDR3 is 16 amino acids long. CDR3 sequence (DNA): TGTTCCAGCAGCTTAACCCCGGGACAGGGGAATGAAAAACTGTTTTTT. Translating gives CSSSLTPGQGNEKLFF.

The rearrangement links TRBV6-5 to TRBJ2-7; D uncertain. Trimming pared 0 bases from V and 10 bases from J, leaving 19 bases between. The CDR3 is made up of 15 amino acids. Germline V gene lookup returns CDR1 MNHEY and CDR2 SVGAGI. The CDR3 nucleotides are TGTGCCAGCAGTTACTCGTTGGGCCGCTCTAACCCTCAGTACTTC. This codes for CASSYSLGRSNPQYF.

The chain joins TRBV18 to TRBJ1-3, with 7 bases that match TRBD1. The CDR3 covers 15 residues. Trimming cost V 3 bases and J 0 bases; bases outside gene matches: 2. Germline values: CDR1 KGHSH, CDR2 LQKENI. CDR3 loop: CASSPGDSSGNTIYF. CDR3 DNA: TGTGCCAGCTCACCCGGGGACAGCTCTGGAAACACCATATATTTT.

The J gene is TRBJ1-1, the V gene TRBV11-2; weak D call: TRBD1 (5 bases). V lost 1 base and J lost 6, with 15 bases in between. Germline CDR1 SGHAT, CDR2 FQNNGV. The CDR3 has 15 amino acids. The CDR3 is CASSLGAREGAEAFF. The CDR3 region has the DNA TGTGCCAGCAGCTTAGGTGCCAGGGAGGGCGCTGAAGCTTTCTTT.

The chain carries TRBV6-1 and TRBJ2-7; 10 bases are shared with TRBD1. Germline-derived CDR1 and CDR2 are MNHNS and SASEGT. The CDR3 spans 15 residues. J was trimmed by 0 bases and V by 10 bases; bases with no gene match: 9. This chain's CDR3 is CATKPGTGVSYEQYF. CDR3 nucleotide sequence: TGTGCCACCAAGCCCGGGACAGGGGTCTCCTACGAGCAGTACTTC.

V usage is TRBV6-5 and J usage is TRBJ2-1; 10 bases are a match to TRBD2. Trimming cost V 6 bases and J 4 bases; bases outside gene matches: 6. The CDR3 runs to 15 residues. CDR1 MNHEY and CDR2 SVGAGI come from the germline V gene. The CDR3 reads CASSASGGHYNEQFF. CDR3 nucleotide sequence: TGTGCCAGCAGCGCTAGCGGGGGACATTACAATGAGCAGTTCTTC.

The chain links TRBV7-6 to TRBJ1-6, with D unresolved. The ends were cut back, 5 bases at V and 6 bases at J, with 14 bases in the middle. CDR3 length: 15 residues. Germline values: CDR1 SGHVS, CDR2 FNYEAQ. The CDR3 coding sequence is TGTGCCAGCAGCCCTAGCGGGCAGGTTAATTCACCCCTCCACTTT. Amino acids: CASSPSGQVNSPLHF.